The source of this T cell receptor (beta chain) is a study of regulatory T cells in long-lasting Graves disease. Arm-PCR of CDR3 regions and iRepertoire HTBI primers were the basis on which TCR beta libraries were built. TCRdb re-analysed the multiplex PCR reads in MiXCR, keeping a single row per CDR3 protein. The sample carries about 350,000 distinct CDR3 sequences, 15% to 20% recorded once. Germline V CDR1 and CDR2: DFQATT, SNEGSKA (reference sequence). V lost 2 bases to trimming and J lost 6 bases; unmatched junction nucleotides: 8. The CDR3 is made up of 15 amino acids. Noted time point: newly diagnosed GD, antithyroid drugs for less than 3 months. Scientists built the TCR library using RNA that was extracted from PBMCs. The same specimen was also included in a second study, on T cells in Graves' hyperthyroidism and ophthalmopathy. That paper adds: In patients aged 18 to 65, hyperthyroidism was newly diagnosed, with duration under 2 months.

The material sequenced was peripheral blood mononuclear cells (PBMCs), taken at new diagnosis, from a patient treated with antithyroid drugs. The rearrangement links TRBV20-1 to TRBJ2-3; 10 bases map to TRBD2. This receptor was taken from a young woman with Graves disease. CDR3 DNA sequence: TGCAGTGCTAGATCCAGCGGGGGGGCATTGGATACGCAGTATTTT. This encodes CSARSSGGALDTQYF.